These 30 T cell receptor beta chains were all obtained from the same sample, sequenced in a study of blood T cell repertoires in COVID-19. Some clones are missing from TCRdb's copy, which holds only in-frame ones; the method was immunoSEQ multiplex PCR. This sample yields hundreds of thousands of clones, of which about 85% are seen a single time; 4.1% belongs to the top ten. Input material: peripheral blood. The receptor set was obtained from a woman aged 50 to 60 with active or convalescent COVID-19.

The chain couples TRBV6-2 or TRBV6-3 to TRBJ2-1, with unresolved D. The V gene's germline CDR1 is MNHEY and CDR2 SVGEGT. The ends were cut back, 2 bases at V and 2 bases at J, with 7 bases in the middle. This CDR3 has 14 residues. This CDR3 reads CASSYGGAYNEQFF. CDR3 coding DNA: TGTGCCAGCAGTTACGGTGGAGCCTACAATGAGCAGTTCTTC.

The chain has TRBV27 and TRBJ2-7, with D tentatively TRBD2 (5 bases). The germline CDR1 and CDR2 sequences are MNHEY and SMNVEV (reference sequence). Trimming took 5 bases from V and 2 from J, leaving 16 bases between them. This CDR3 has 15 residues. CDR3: CASSAGTSVTYEQYF. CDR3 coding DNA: TGTGCCAGCAGTGCTGGTACTAGTGTGACCTACGAGCAGTACTTC.

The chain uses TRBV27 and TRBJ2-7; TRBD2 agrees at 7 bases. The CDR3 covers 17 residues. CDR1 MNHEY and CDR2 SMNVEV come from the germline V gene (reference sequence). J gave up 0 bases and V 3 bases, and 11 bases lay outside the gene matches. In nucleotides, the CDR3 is TGTGCCAGCAGTTTGGGGATTCGGGCTAGCGGCTCCTACGAGCAGTACTTC. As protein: CASSLGIRASGSYEQYF.

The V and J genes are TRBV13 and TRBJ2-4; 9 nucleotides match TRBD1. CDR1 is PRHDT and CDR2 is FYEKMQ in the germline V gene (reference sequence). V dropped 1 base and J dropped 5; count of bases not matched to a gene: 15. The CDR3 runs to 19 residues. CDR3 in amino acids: CASSLEMGTGSLGQNIQYF. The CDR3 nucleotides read TGTGCCAGCAGCTTAGAGATGGGGACAGGGTCTCTCGGGCAAAACATTCAGTACTTC.

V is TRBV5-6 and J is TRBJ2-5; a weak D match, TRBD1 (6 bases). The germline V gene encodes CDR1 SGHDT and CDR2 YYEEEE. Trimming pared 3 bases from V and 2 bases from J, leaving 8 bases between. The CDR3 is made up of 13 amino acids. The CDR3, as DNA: TGTGCCAGCAGCTACAGGGTGCAAGAGACCCAGTACTTC. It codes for CASSYRVQETQYF. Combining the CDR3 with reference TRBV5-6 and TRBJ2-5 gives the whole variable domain DAGVTQSPTHLIKTRGQQVTLRCSPKSGHDTVSWYQQALGQGPQFIFQYYEEEERQRGNFPDRFSGHQFPNYSSELNVNALLLGDSALYLCASSYRVQETQYFGPGTRLLVL.

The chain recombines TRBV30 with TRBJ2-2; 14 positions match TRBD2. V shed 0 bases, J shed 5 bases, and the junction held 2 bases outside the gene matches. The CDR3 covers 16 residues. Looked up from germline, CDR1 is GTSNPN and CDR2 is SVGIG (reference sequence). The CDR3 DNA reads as TGTGCCTGGAGTGTACGACTAGCGGGAGGGACCGGGGAGCTGTTTTTT. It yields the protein CAWSVRLAGGTGELFF.

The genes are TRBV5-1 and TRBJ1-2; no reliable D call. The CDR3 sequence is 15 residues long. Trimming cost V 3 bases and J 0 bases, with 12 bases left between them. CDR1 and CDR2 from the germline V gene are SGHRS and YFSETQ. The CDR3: CASSSYADTNYGYTF. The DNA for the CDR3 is TGCGCCAGCAGCTCCTACGCGGATACTAACTATGGCTACACCTTC.

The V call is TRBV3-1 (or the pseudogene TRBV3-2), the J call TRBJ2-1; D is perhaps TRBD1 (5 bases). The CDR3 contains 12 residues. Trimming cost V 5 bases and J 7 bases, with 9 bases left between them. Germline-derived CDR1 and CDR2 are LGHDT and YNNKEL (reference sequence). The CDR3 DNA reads TGTGCCAGCAGCGACCCAGGGAATGAGCAGTTCTTC. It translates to CASSDPGNEQFF.

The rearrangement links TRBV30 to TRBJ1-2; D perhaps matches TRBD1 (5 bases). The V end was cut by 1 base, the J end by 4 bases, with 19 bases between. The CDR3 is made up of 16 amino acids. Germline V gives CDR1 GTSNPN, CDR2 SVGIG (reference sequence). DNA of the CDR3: TGTGCCTGGAGTGGGCCTTCCGGGCAGGGCTTCTATGGCTACACCTTC. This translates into CAWSGPSGQGFYGYTF.

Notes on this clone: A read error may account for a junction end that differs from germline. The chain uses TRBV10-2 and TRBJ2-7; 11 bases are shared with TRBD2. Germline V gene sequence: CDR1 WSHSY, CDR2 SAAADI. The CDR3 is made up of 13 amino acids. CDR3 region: CASSESVSGLAVF. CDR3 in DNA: TGCGCCAGCAGTGAGTCGGTATCGGGACTAGCGGTCTTC.

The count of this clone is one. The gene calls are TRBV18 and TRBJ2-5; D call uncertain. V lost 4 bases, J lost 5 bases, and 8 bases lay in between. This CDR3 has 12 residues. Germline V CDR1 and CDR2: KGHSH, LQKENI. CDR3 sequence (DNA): TGTGCCAGCTCACAGAGCAGGGAGACCCAGTACTTC. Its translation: CASSQSRETQYF.

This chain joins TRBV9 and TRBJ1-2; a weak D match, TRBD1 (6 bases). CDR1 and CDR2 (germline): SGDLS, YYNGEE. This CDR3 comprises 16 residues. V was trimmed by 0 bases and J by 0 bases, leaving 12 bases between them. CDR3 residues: CASSVDSRGANYGYTF. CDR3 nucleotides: TGTGCCAGCAGCGTAGATTCCAGGGGAGCTAACTATGGCTACACCTTC.

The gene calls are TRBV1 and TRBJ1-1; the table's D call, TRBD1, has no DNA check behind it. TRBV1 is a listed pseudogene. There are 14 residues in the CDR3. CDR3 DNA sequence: TGCACCAGCAGCCAAGAAGGGGGACACACTGAAGCTTTCTTT. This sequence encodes CTSSQEGGHTEAFF.

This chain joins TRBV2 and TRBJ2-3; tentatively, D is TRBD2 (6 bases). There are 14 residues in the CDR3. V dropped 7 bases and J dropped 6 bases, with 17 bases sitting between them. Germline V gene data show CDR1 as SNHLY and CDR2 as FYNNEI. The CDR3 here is CASKLGGPVDTQYF. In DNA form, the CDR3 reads TGTGCCAGCAAACTGGGGGGACCAGTCGATACGCAGTATTTT.

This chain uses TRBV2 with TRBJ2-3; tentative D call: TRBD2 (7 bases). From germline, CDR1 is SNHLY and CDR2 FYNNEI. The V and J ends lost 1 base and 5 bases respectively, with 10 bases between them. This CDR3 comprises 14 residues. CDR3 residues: CASSEDGGRDTQYF. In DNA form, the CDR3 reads TGTGCCAGCAGTGAAGACGGGGGGCGAGATACGCAGTATTTT.

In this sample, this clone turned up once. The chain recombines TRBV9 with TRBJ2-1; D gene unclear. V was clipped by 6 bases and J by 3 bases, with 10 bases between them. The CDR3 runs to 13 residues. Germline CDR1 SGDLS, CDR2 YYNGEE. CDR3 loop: CASTNENYNEQFF. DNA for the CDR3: TGTGCCAGCACTAATGAAAACTACAATGAGCAGTTCTTC.

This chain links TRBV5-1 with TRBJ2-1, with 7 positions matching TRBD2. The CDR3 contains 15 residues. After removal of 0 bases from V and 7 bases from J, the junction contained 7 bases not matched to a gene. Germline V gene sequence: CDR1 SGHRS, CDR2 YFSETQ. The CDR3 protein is CASSLDGEGRNEQFF. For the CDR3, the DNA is TGCGCCAGCAGCTTGGACGGGGAGGGCCGTAATGAGCAGTTCTTC.

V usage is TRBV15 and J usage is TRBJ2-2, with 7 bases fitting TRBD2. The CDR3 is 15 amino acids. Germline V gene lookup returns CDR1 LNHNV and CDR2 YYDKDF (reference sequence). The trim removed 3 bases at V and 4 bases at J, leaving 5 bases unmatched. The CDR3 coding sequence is TGTGCCACCAGCAGGCAGGCTAGCGGCACCGGGGAGCTGTTTTTT. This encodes CATSRQASGTGELFF.

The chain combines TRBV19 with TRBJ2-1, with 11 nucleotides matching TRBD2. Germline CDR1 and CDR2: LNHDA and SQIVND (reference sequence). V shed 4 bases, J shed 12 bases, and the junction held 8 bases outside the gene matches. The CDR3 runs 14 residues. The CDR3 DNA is TGTGCCAGTAGTAACTTACTAGCGGGAGTAGTGCAGTTCTTC. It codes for CASSNLLAGVVQFF.

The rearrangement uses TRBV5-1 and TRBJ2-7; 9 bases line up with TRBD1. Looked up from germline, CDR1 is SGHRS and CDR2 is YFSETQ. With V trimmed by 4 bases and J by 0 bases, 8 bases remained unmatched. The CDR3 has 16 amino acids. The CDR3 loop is CASSAPGQGLSYEQYF. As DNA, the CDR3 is TGCGCCAGCAGCGCCCCGGGACAGGGTCTCTCCTACGAGCAGTACTTC.

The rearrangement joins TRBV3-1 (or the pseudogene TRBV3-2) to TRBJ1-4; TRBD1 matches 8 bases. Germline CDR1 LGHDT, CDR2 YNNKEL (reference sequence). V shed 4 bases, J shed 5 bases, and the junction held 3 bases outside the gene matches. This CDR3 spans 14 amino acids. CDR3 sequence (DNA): TGTGCCAGCAGCCCTGGACAGGGAAATGAAAAACTGTTTTTT. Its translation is CASSPGQGNEKLFF.

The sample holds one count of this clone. The CDR3 protein is CASSDPQAGGFYEQYF. The CDR3 DNA is TGTGCCAGCAGTGACCCCCAAGCCGGGGGATTTTACGAGCAGTACTTC. The rearrangement links TRBV6-1 to TRBJ2-7, with D perhaps matching TRBD2 (6 bases). From germline, CDR1 is MNHNS and CDR2 SASEGT. There are 16 residues in the CDR3. V gave up 3 bases and J gave up 4 bases, with 19 bases separating them.

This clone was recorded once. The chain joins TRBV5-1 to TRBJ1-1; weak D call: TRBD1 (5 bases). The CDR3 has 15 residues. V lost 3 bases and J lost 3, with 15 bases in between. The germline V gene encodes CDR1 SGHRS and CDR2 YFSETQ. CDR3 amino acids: CASSSRVGQDTEAFF. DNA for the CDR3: TGCGCCAGCAGCTCCAGGGTAGGGCAAGACACTGAAGCTTTCTTT.

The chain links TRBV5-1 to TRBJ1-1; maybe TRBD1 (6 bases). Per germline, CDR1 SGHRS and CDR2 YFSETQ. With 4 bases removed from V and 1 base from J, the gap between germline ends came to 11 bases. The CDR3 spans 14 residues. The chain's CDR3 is CASSLGARNTEAFF. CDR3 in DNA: TGCGCCAGCAGCCTGGGGGCCAGGAACACTGAAGCTTTCTTT.

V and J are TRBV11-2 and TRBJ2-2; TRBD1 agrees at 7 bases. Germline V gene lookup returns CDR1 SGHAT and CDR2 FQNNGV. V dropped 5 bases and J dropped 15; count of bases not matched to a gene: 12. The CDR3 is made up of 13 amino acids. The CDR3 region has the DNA TGTGCCAGCAGCCTGACAGGGTCCGTTGGGGTGTTTTTT. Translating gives CASSLTGSVGVFF. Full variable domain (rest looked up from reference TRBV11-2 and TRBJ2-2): EAGVAQSPRYKIIEKRQSVAFWCNPISGHATLYWYQQILGQGPKLLIQFQNNGVVDDSQLPKDRFSAERLKGVDSTLKIQPAKLEDSAVYLCASSLTGSVGVFFGEGSRLTVL.

The CDR3 spells CASSYSGEPNYGYTF. In DNA, the CDR3 is TGTGCCAGCAGTTACTCGGGCGAGCCTAACTATGGCTACACCTTC. The J gene is TRBJ1-2, the V gene TRBV6-2 or TRBV6-3; D uncertain. V lost 0 bases to trimming and J lost 0 bases, with 8 bases between them. Germline V gene lookup returns CDR1 MNHEY and CDR2 SVGEGT. The CDR3 runs 15 residues.

The CDR3 DNA follows: TGTGCCAGCAGTGAATCGCGGACCGGAATACAGGGGGGACAGCCCCAGCATTTT. Amino acid sequence: CASSESRTGIQGGQPQHF. The rearrangement joins TRBV2 to TRBJ1-5; 8 nucleotides match TRBD1. Unmatched junction bases numbered 16, after V lost 2 bases and J lost 7 bases. The CDR3 has 18 residues. Germline V CDR1 and CDR2: SNHLY, FYNNEI. The variable domain in full, with the rest retrieved from reference TRBV2 and TRBJ1-5, is EPEVTQTPSHQVTQMGQEVILRCVPISNHLYFYWYRQILGQKVEFLVSFYNNEISEKSEIFDDQFSVERPDGSNFTLKIRSTKLEDSAMYFCASSESRTGIQGGQPQHFGDGTRLSIL.

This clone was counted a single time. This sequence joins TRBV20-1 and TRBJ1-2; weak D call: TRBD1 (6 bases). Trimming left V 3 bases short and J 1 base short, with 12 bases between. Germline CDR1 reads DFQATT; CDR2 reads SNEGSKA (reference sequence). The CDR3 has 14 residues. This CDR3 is CSASLAGVNYGYTF. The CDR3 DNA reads TGCAGTGCTAGTTTGGCAGGGGTTAACTATGGCTACACCTTC.

The CDR3 loop reads CASGSGLHSGDTQYF. CDR3 coding DNA: TGTGCCAGCGGTTCGGGTCTTCATTCCGGGGATACGCAGTATTTT. V usage is TRBV27 and J usage is TRBJ2-3, with D hard to call. CDR1 and CDR2 (germline): MNHEY, SMNVEV (reference sequence). With 8 bases removed from V and 6 bases from J, the gap between germline ends came to 21 bases. This CDR3 is built from 15 residues.

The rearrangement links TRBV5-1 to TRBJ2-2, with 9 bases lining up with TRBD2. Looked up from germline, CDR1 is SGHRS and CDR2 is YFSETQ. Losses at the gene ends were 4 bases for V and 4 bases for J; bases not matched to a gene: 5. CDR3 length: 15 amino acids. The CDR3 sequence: CASSRTSAGTGELFF. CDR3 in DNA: TGCGCCAGCAGCAGGACTAGCGCCGGCACCGGGGAGCTGTTTTTT. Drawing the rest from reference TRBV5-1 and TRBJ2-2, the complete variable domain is KAGVTQTPRYLIKTRGQQVTLSCSPISGHRSVSWYQQTPGQGLQFLFEYFSETQRNKGNFPGRFSGRQFSNSRSEMNVSTLELGDSALYLCASSRTSAGTGELFFGEGSRLTVL.